A selection of T cell receptor beta chains follows, all from one sample in a study of shared clonotypes between healthy human individuals. The repertoire was sequenced with immunoSEQ multiplex PCR; TCRdb's copy has only in-frame clones and lacks some. The table includes 2 million to 3 million clones, roughly 93% detected once. The sample consisted of naive CD4+ T cells from PBMCs. The receptors were gathered from a young man in good health. Some clones in this sample may be carry-over from other donors' samples. Both conserved end residues are part of each CDR3. D genes are given only for firm matches. Not every row has a clone size; where given, it reads once, few, many or a size class.

d_gene,abundance,v_gene,j_gene,CDR3nt,CDR3aa
TRBD1,.,TRBV29-1,TRBJ1-3,TGCAGCGTTGAACGTGACAGGGGCCCTGGAAACACCATATATTTT,CSVERDRGPGNTIYF
TRBD2,.,TRBV15,TRBJ2-7,TGTGCCACCAGCAGATCTCGAGCGGGAGGGAGACATCGGGAGCAGTACTTC,CATSRSRAGGRHREQYF
TRBD2,.,TRBV27,TRBJ2-7,TGTGCCAGCAGCCCTCAGCTAGCGGTGATCTACGAGCAGTACTTC,CASSPQLAVIYEQYF
.,.,TRBV7-3,TRBJ2-1,TGTGCCAGCAGCGATCTGATGTTACTCCGTCCCCGCTCCTACAATGAGCAGTTCTTC,CASSDLMLLRPRSYNEQFF
.,.,TRBV2,TRBJ2-1,TGTGCCAGCAGTCCGAGCTCCTACAATGAGCAGTTCTTC,CASSPSSYNEQFF
TRBD1,.,TRBV11-3,TRBJ2-7,TGTGCCAGCAGCCCGCCCGGGACAGCGAACAACGAGCAGTACTTC,CASSPPGTANNEQYF
.,.,TRBV15,TRBJ2-3,TGTGCCACCAGCAGGCCGGGGACGGGAGATACGCAGTATTTT,CATSRPGTGDTQYF
TRBD1,.,TRBV27,TRBJ1-6,TGTGCCAGCAAATCAGGGGGCAATTTGGGATCACCCCTCCACTTT,CASKSGGNLGSPLHF
.,.,TRBV7-8,TRBJ1-2,TGTGCCAGCAACCCCCTACAGGGACCGGGCTACACCTTC,CASNPLQGPGYTF
TRBD1,.,TRBV28,TRBJ1-4,TGTGCCAGCTGCGTCACGACAGGGGATAATGAAAAACTGTTTTTT,CASCVTTGDNEKLFF
.,once,TRBV19,TRBJ2-3,TGTGCCAGTAGTACGGCCACAGATACGCAGTATTTT,CASSTATDTQYF
.,.,TRBV5-1,TRBJ2-5,TGCGCCAGCAGCTTGGACCCGGGGACCCAGTACTTC,CASSLDPGTQYF
.,.,TRBV14,TRBJ2-1,TGTGCCAGCAGCCAAGATCGGGTGGGTGAGCAGTTCTTC,CASSQDRVGEQFF
.,.,TRBV5-1,TRBJ1-1,TGCGCCAGCAGAGGGGACCACGCGAACACTGAAGCTTTCTTT,CASRGDHANTEAFF
.,.,TRBV4-2,TRBJ2-2,TGTGCCAGCAGCCAAGCCCCGACTATTATGGGCGGGGAGCTGTTTTTT,CASSQAPTIMGGELFF
.,.,TRBV9,TRBJ2-7,TGTGCCAGCAGCGACAGCGCTGGGGCCTACGAGCAGTACTTC,CASSDSAGAYEQYF
.,.,TRBV5-1,TRBJ2-7,TGCGCCAGCAGCTTGTCCCAGGACCGCTACGAGCAGTACTTC,CASSLSQDRYEQYF
TRBD2,.,TRBV9,TRBJ2-4,TGTGCCAGCAGCGCCAGCGGGAGTTCCAAAAACATTCAGTACTTC,CASSASGSSKNIQYF
.,.,TRBV11-3,TRBJ2-2,TGTGCCAGCAGCTTAGATTTTTCAGGGAGCGACACCGGGGAGCTGTTTTTT,CASSLDFSGSDTGELFF
TRBD1,.,TRBV5-1,TRBJ2-7,TGCGCCAGCAGTGACAGGGCCTACTCCTACGAGCAGTACTTC,CASSDRAYSYEQYF
TRBD2,.,TRBV28,TRBJ2-7,TGTGCCAGCAGGACCGGGACTAGCGGGGCCTACGAGCAGTACTTC,CASRTGTSGAYEQYF
.,.,TRBV5-1,TRBJ2-7,TGCGCCAGCAGCTTGGGAGCGGTACTCCCGAGGGGGGCCTACGAGCAGTACTTC,CASSLGAVLPRGAYEQYF
.,.,TRBV5-1,TRBJ2-7,TGCGCCAGCAGCCGGGGGGACAGTTCCTACGAGCAGTACTTC,CASSRGDSSYEQYF
TRBD1,.,TRBV5-6,TRBJ2-3,TGTGCCAGCTCTACCGACAGGGGAAGCACAGATACGCAGTATTTT,CASSTDRGSTDTQYF
TRBD2,.,TRBV7-2,TRBJ2-1,TGTGCCAGCAGCGGCGGGACTAGCGGGAGGTCGTACAATGAGCAGTTCTTC,CASSGGTSGRSYNEQFF
.,.,TRBV7-9,TRBJ2-3,TGTGCCAGCAGCTTAGAATGGGCAGATACGCAGTATTTT,CASSLEWADTQYF
TRBD2,.,TRBV9,TRBJ2-7,TGTGCCAGCAGCGTAGGGGGACTAGCGGGGCCTCAGCAGTACTTC,CASSVGGLAGPQQYF
TRBD1,.,TRBV4-2,TRBJ1-2,TGTGCCAGCAGCCAAGCAGGGGGCCAAAACTATGGCTACACCTTC,CASSQAGGQNYGYTF
.,.,TRBV10-3,TRBJ1-3,TGTGCCATCAGTGAGAGGACAAGCCGCTCTGGAAACACCATATATTTT,CAISERTSRSGNTIYF
.,.,TRBV6-1,TRBJ1-2,TGTGCCAGCAGTGAACGGGGACGGGCCGTGGGCGGCTACACCTTC,CASSERGRAVGGYTF
TRBD2,.,TRBV27,TRBJ2-1,TGTGCCAGCAGTTTGTCCGCGGGAGGGCCTTACAATGAGCAGTTCTTC,CASSLSAGGPYNEQFF
TRBD2,.,TRBV28,TRBJ2-1,TGTGCCAGCAGTTTAGCTGGGGTAGCGGGATGGGATGAGCAGTTCTTC,CASSLAGVAGWDEQFF
TRBD2,.,TRBV28,TRBJ2-3,TGTGCCAGCAGTGTCAGCGGGAGGGCCGGAGATACGCAGTATTTT,CASSVSGRAGDTQYF
.,once,TRBV7-9,TRBJ2-1,TGTGCCAGCAGCTTAAGTCGGGGGTCGCTCGGCGAGCAGTTCTTC,CASSLSRGSLGEQFF
TRBD1,.,TRBV5-6,TRBJ1-2,TGTGCCAGCGCACCCGAGGGACAGCCGCAAAACTATGGCTACACCTTC,CASAPEGQPQNYGYTF
TRBD1,.,TRBV14,TRBJ1-1,TGTGCCAGCAGCCAAGACCAGGGACAGGTTTTGGTTGAAGCTTTCTTT,CASSQDQGQVLVEAFF
.,.,TRBV12-5,TRBJ2-6,TGTGCTAGTGGTTTTGAGAGTTCCTCTGGGGCCAACGTCCTGACTTTC,CASGFESSSGANVLTF
.,.,TRBV7-2,TRBJ2-5,TGTGCCAGCAGCTTAGCGGACCCAGGGAGGGAGACCCAGTACTTC,CASSLADPGRETQYF
.,.,TRBV28,TRBJ2-7,TGTGCCAGCAGCAGACTTCGGGCCCTTTACGAGCAGTACTTC,CASSRLRALYEQYF
TRBD1,.,TRBV2,TRBJ2-7,TGTGCCAGCAGTGAGGGACAGGGGCGGCAGTACTTC,CASSEGQGRQYF
.,.,TRBV7-9,TRBJ2-1,TGTGCCAGCAGCCCCCCTGGGTCAACTGACAATGAGCAGTTCTTC,CASSPPGSTDNEQFF
.,once,TRBV7-3,TRBJ2-3,TGTGCCAGCAGCCCCCTTCTTACAACAGATACGCAGTATTTT,CASSPLLTTDTQYF
TRBD2,.,TRBV28,TRBJ2-1,TGTGCCAGCCAAGCGGGAGGGACGAACAATGAGCAGTTCTTC,CASQAGGTNNEQFF
.,.,TRBV19,TRBJ1-4,TGTGCCAGTAGTCGGCTCGGGTCGGGGGATGAAAAACTGTTTTTT,CASSRLGSGDEKLFF
TRBD2,.,TRBV7-2,TRBJ2-7,TGTGCCAGCAGCCCGGGAGGTAGGGAGCAGTACTTC,CASSPGGREQYF